These T cell receptor beta chains were read from a single sample in a study of CD4 T cells in relation to SARS-CoV-2 and coronaviruses. No cognate antigen is known for these TCRs. Assay used: immunoSEQ multiplex PCR; TCRdb lists only in-frame clones, some missing. The table has 15,000 to 25,000 clones, 70% to 80% seen once. Sequences were obtained from CD4+ T cells from PBMCs, cultured in vitro. Receptor source: a human donor in good health. Both conserved end residues are part of each CDR3. D genes are given only for firm matches.

CDR3aa: CASSRSFYEKLFF
v_gene: TRBV19
d_gene: NA

CDR3aa: CASRGQGETNEKLFF
v_gene: TRBV2
d_gene: TRBD1

CDR3aa: CASSSGLVSYNEQFF
v_gene: TRBV5-4
d_gene: NA

CDR3aa: CASSPNHPGQLYQETQYF
v_gene: TRBV9
d_gene: TRBD1

CDR3aa: CARSLAGASGRPISSYNEQFF
v_gene: TRBV5-3
d_gene: TRBD2

CDR3aa: CASSYSIGLRYEQYF
v_gene: TRBV6-2/TRBV6-3
d_gene: NA

CDR3aa: CASNHQGQGLYEQYF
v_gene: TRBV6-6
d_gene: TRBD1

CDR3aa: CASSIWRGGFGELFF
v_gene: TRBV19
d_gene: TRBD2

CDR3aa: CASSRTGASSYEQYF
v_gene: TRBV7-6
d_gene: TRBD1

CDR3aa: CASSLAPREGQYF
v_gene: TRBV5-5
d_gene: NA

CDR3aa: CASSLSDRARANTEAFF
v_gene: TRBV11-3
d_gene: TRBD1

CDR3aa: CASSQDRRRGTYNSPLHF
v_gene: TRBV3-1/TRBV3-2
d_gene: NA

CDR3aa: CASSESDMGYQPQHF
v_gene: TRBV6-1
d_gene: NA

CDR3aa: CATSDSAGYGYTF
v_gene: TRBV24-1
d_gene: NA

CDR3aa: CASSAPGPTQTQYF
v_gene: TRBV19
d_gene: NA

CDR3aa: CASSEDFATNEKLFF
v_gene: TRBV6-1
d_gene: NA

CDR3aa: CASSSQGSTDTQYF
v_gene: TRBV7-3
d_gene: NA

CDR3aa: CASSVILGNTIYF
v_gene: TRBV6-1
d_gene: NA

CDR3aa: CSASRAGDEQFF
v_gene: TRBV20-1
d_gene: TRBD2

CDR3aa: CASSRQLTGQGALVSGNTIYF
v_gene: TRBV4-2
d_gene: TRBD1

CDR3aa: CASSQTQDFSGNTIYF
v_gene: TRBV4-3
d_gene: NA

CDR3aa: CASSRGQGSYGYTF
v_gene: TRBV6-5
d_gene: TRBD1

CDR3aa: CAWTTNSGNQETQYF
v_gene: TRBV30
d_gene: TRBD2

CDR3aa: CASSLSRGGGYEQYF
v_gene: TRBV7-2
d_gene: TRBD2

CDR3aa: CASSSWAPKSNTGELFF
v_gene: TRBV19
d_gene: NA

CDR3aa: CASSRDSLPYYGYTF
v_gene: TRBV19
d_gene: TRBD1

CDR3aa: CASSQDDRGYGYTF
v_gene: TRBV4-1
d_gene: TRBD1

CDR3aa: CASSLALPGQETQYF
v_gene: TRBV7-8
d_gene: NA

CDR3aa: CASSLGDDTQYF
v_gene: TRBV5-1
d_gene: NA

CDR3aa: CASSQGLAGGIDTQYF
v_gene: TRBV7-3
d_gene: TRBD2

CDR3aa: CASTPGQGTSYEQYF
v_gene: TRBV6-6
d_gene: TRBD1

CDR3aa: CASSFGTGNSPLHF
v_gene: TRBV11-2
d_gene: TRBD1

CDR3aa: CASSREKDSGNTIYF
v_gene: TRBV18
d_gene: NA

CDR3aa: CASSQNHRRTDTQYF
v_gene: TRBV4-3
d_gene: NA

CDR3aa: CASSVLDEQYF
v_gene: TRBV2
d_gene: NA

CDR3aa: CASSTGTSGIYEQFF
v_gene: TRBV5-1
d_gene: TRBD2

CDR3aa: CASSRDRSQDTQYF
v_gene: TRBV5-4
d_gene: TRBD1

CDR3aa: CASSPGSPNTEAFF
v_gene: TRBV6-5
d_gene: NA

CDR3aa: CSALDRLEQYF
v_gene: TRBV20-1
d_gene: NA

CDR3aa: CASSDLLGDTQYF
v_gene: TRBV6-4
d_gene: NA

CDR3aa: CASSQGPGLQQGYGYTF
v_gene: TRBV4-1
d_gene: NA

CDR3aa: CAWSVTGGFSGNTIYF
v_gene: TRBV30
d_gene: NA

CDR3aa: CASSPGGTGEYDEQYF
v_gene: TRBV7-2
d_gene: TRBD1

CDR3aa: CASSPSVRAALTQYF
v_gene: TRBV7-6
d_gene: NA

CDR3aa: CASSVSGPNQTPSWPQHF
v_gene: TRBV6-1
d_gene: NA

CDR3aa: CASSQAGRTWGLRLYEQYF
v_gene: TRBV4-1
d_gene: TRBD2

CDR3aa: CASSSPSRGSSGNTIYF
v_gene: TRBV4-1
d_gene: NA

CDR3aa: CASSQDYGKGQPQHF
v_gene: TRBV3-1/TRBV3-2
d_gene: NA

CDR3aa: CASSYLGGWKAGGPDTQYF
v_gene: TRBV6-2/TRBV6-3
d_gene: TRBD2